This T cell receptor beta chain was recovered during a study of cytomegalovirus exposure and HLA in healthy donors. General study findings and limits: First-cohort TCR clusters were later found to tend to co-occur in the approximately 110 validation repertoires. Cytomegalovirus association was listed for about 160 TCR beta chains. Rare TCR sequences predominated, though certain public TCRs were found in many donors.

While the first cohort had fewer than 850 subjects, the donors belonged to the separate validation cohort of over a hundred subjects. Germline-derived CDR1 and CDR2 are SGDLS and YYNGEE. This CDR3 comprises 21 residues. V was clipped by 0 bases and J by 1 base; unmatched bases: 19. Generated by immunoSEQ multiplex PCR, the TCRdb table keeps only in-frame clones and is missing some. The sample has 45,000 to 65,000 clones, roughly 90% seen once; the top ten hold about 8.1%. As to this clone: Its cognate antigen is unknown.

The sequencing input was PBMCs. This TCR was recovered from a woman between 18 and 30 years old in good health and CMV-seropositive. The V call is TRBV9, the J call TRBJ2-5, with TRBD1 matching over 9 bases. CDR3 in DNA: TGTGCCAGCAGCGTAGCCCCCCCCACTTACAGGGGGCAGTTGTCCCAAGAGACCCAGTACTTC. It specifies CASSVAPPTYRGQLSQETQYF.